Listed below are T cell receptor beta chains from one sample, sequenced in a study of blood T cells in healthy people across ages. TCRdb reanalysed the 5' RACE reads using MiXCR and keeps one entry per CDR3 protein. The sample has roughly 1,700,000 distinct CDR3 sequences; over 25% are singletons. Sample: blood. The receptor source for this set is a woman in her thirties in good health. Both conserved end residues are trimmed from each CDR3.

j_gene: TRBJ2-1
v_gene: TRBV28
CDR3aa: ASSLSLLAGVTNEQF

j_gene: TRBJ1-1
v_gene: TRBV18
CDR3aa: ASSPPAVSRAF

j_gene: TRBJ1-1
v_gene: TRBV12-3/TRBV12-4
CDR3aa: ASSTTFGTLNTEAF

j_gene: TRBJ2-7
v_gene: TRBV3-1
CDR3aa: ASSPGGGDRSYNEQY

j_gene: TRBJ2-4
v_gene: TRBV3-1
CDR3aa: ASSHPGLADKNIQY

j_gene: TRBJ2-5
v_gene: TRBV29-1
CDR3aa: SVCSGGATETQY

j_gene: TRBJ1-1
v_gene: TRBV18
CDR3aa: ANSPRINRGGGTEAF

j_gene: TRBJ2-3
v_gene: TRBV24-1
CDR3aa: ATSVSGSSGTQY

j_gene: TRBJ1-2
v_gene: TRBV5-1
CDR3aa: ASSSPGYGGSYT

j_gene: TRBJ2-3
v_gene: TRBV6-1
CDR3aa: ASSRTSGRGGGTDTQY

j_gene: TRBJ2-7
v_gene: TRBV5-1
CDR3aa: ANMTENSYEQY

j_gene: TRBJ2-5
v_gene: TRBV7-6
CDR3aa: VSSSLAGTGETQY

j_gene: TRBJ1-1
v_gene: TRBV7-3
CDR3aa: ASSAPGTEAF

j_gene: TRBJ1-5
v_gene: TRBV3-1
CDR3aa: ASSHLGQPQH

j_gene: TRBJ2-7
v_gene: TRBV4-1
CDR3aa: ASSPTWLEDYEQY

j_gene: TRBJ2-5
v_gene: TRBV7-9
CDR3aa: ASSPSGRGDNEQY

j_gene: TRBJ2-5
v_gene: TRBV18
CDR3aa: ASSPVARGGRETQY

j_gene: TRBJ2-3
v_gene: TRBV24-1
CDR3aa: ATSERITDTQY

j_gene: TRBJ2-5
v_gene: TRBV3-1
CDR3aa: ASSQWDRQETQY

j_gene: TRBJ2-7
v_gene: TRBV28
CDR3aa: ASSLPRAEQY

j_gene: TRBJ1-2
v_gene: TRBV4-1
CDR3aa: ASSQDLGRDYGYT

j_gene: TRBJ1-1
v_gene: TRBV7-2
CDR3aa: ASSPLTGQMNTEAF

j_gene: TRBJ2-7
v_gene: TRBV6-5
CDR3aa: ASSYSVPQRDTHEQY

j_gene: TRBJ1-2
v_gene: TRBV2
CDR3aa: ASSAFREHGYT

j_gene: TRBJ1-4
v_gene: TRBV20-1
CDR3aa: SARDQGTGDEKLF

j_gene: TRBJ2-3
v_gene: TRBV3-1
CDR3aa: ASSQPGGLSDTQY

j_gene: TRBJ1-2
v_gene: TRBV29-1
CDR3aa: SVASTGGAGGYT

j_gene: TRBJ2-3
v_gene: TRBV10-3
CDR3aa: AISEGPVPDTQY

j_gene: TRBJ2-1
v_gene: TRBV7-9
CDR3aa: ASSITIEQF

j_gene: TRBJ2-7
v_gene: TRBV20-1
CDR3aa: SARSLARTYEQY

j_gene: TRBJ1-5
v_gene: TRBV5-5
CDR3aa: ASSKGGSNQPQH

j_gene: TRBJ2-7
v_gene: TRBV7-9
CDR3aa: ASSAPAGGYEQY

j_gene: TRBJ1-2
v_gene: TRBV18
CDR3aa: ASSPQGEDGYT

j_gene: TRBJ2-1
v_gene: TRBV7-9
CDR3aa: ASSNDAGVNEQF

j_gene: TRBJ2-5
v_gene: TRBV20-1
CDR3aa: SARQNTGRASGSLETQY

j_gene: TRBJ2-7
v_gene: TRBV7-9
CDR3aa: ASSSLTSGAYEQY

j_gene: TRBJ1-4
v_gene: TRBV20-1
CDR3aa: SARDQGGVSNEKLF

j_gene: TRBJ1-1
v_gene: TRBV7-3
CDR3aa: ASSCQGASTEAF

j_gene: TRBJ2-6
v_gene: TRBV6-6
CDR3aa: ASRLRQELSGANVLT

j_gene: TRBJ2-1
v_gene: TRBV7-9
CDR3aa: ASSPTGEWF

j_gene: TRBJ2-5
v_gene: TRBV9
CDR3aa: ASSVASKTSQGETQY

j_gene: TRBJ2-1
v_gene: TRBV20-1
CDR3aa: SAGSGQGIAEQF

j_gene: TRBJ2-6
v_gene: TRBV7-2
CDR3aa: ASFRVSGANVLT

j_gene: TRBJ1-1
v_gene: TRBV30
CDR3aa: AWINDVNTEAF

j_gene: TRBJ1-1
v_gene: TRBV24-1
CDR3aa: ATRGQANTEAF

j_gene: TRBJ1-2
v_gene: TRBV10-3
CDR3aa: AISTPQGLRDGYT

j_gene: TRBJ2-1
v_gene: TRBV12-3/TRBV12-4
CDR3aa: ASRESGGARGNEQF

j_gene: TRBJ2-3
v_gene: TRBV4-1
CDR3aa: ASSQVSATDTQY

j_gene: TRBJ1-4
v_gene: TRBV20-1
CDR3aa: SARDRRGTNEKLF

j_gene: TRBJ1-1
v_gene: TRBV12-3/TRBV12-4
CDR3aa: ASRRLQGTNTEAF

j_gene: TRBJ2-2
v_gene: TRBV6-8
CDR3aa: ASRVDLANTGELF

j_gene: TRBJ2-1
v_gene: TRBV20-1
CDR3aa: SARRPDRGRNNEQF